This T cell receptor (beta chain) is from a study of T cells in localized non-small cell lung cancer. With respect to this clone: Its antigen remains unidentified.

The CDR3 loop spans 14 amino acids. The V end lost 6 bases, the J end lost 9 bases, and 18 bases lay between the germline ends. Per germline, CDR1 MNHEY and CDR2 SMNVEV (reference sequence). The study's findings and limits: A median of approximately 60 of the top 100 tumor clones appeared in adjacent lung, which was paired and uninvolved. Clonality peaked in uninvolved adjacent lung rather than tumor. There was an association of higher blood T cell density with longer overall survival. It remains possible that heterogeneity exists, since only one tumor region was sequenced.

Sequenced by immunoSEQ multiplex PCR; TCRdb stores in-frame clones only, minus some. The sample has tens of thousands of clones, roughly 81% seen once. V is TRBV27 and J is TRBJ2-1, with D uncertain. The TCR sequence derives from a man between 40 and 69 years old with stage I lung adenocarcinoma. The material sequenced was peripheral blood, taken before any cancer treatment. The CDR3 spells CASSPGSKPIEQFF. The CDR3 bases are TGTGCCAGCAGCCCCGGATCTAAGCCCATTGAGCAGTTCTTC.